The T cell receptor (beta chain) described here comes from a study of blood T cell repertoires in COVID-19. Study overall: The study drew acute and convalescent COVID-19 samples from the United States, Italy and Spain. From T cells, B-cell-depleted T cells, or PBMCs came the material, which was cDNA or gDNA.

In the authors' methods: Amplification of reference gene primers was used by the study to estimate nucleated cell counts. The data were produced by immunoSEQ multiplex PCR, yet TCRdb's version contains in-frame clones alone and is incomplete. That table furnishes V, J and clone size, whereas the DNA furnished D and trimming. Among approximately 100,000 clones, approximately 92% were seen once, and the ten largest hold roughly 32%. Germline V lookup: CDR1 MNHEY, CDR2 SVGAGI. The CDR3 runs 14 residues. The V gene end was trimmed by 6 bases and the J gene end by 4 bases; junction bases not matched to a gene: 4.

Sequencing used peripheral blood. The clonotype was recovered from a woman older than 75 with acute or convalescent COVID-19. V and J are TRBV6-5 and TRBJ2-2; 8 bases agree with TRBD2. CDR3 in amino acids: CASRGLGPTGELFF. The CDR3 bases are TGTGCCAGCAGGGGACTAGGGCCCACCGGGGAGCTGTTTTTT.